The 26 T cell receptor beta chains given below trace back to one sample, sequenced in a study of cytomegalovirus exposure and HLA in healthy donors. Primers: 60 Vbeta forward and 13 Jbeta reverse. The method was immunoSEQ multiplex PCR; TCRdb's version includes in-frame clones alone and lacks a portion of them. The table has roughly 97,000 clones, 73% seen once. Specimen: PBMCs. The receptors derive from a man aged 35 to 55 in good health and CMV-seronegative.

V gene TRBV6-6 combines with J gene TRBJ1-1; 8 nucleotides align to TRBD1. The CDR3 loop spans 13 amino acids. In germline, CDR1 is MNHNY, CDR2 SVGAGI (reference sequence). V shed 9 bases and J 3 bases; nucleotides not matched to a gene: 6. Written as DNA, the CDR3 is TGTGCCAGTGAGTTACAGGGGGACACTGAAGCTTTCTTT. This gives the protein CASELQGDTEAFF.

This clone occurred once. V usage is TRBV28 and J usage is TRBJ1-3, with 7 bases lining up with TRBD1. J lost 0 bases, V lost 4 bases, and 3 bases had no gene match. In germline, CDR1 is MDHEN, CDR2 SYDVKM. This CDR3 is 15 amino acids long. The CDR3 DNA reads TGTGCCAGCAGTTCGTGGACAGGCTCTGGAAACACCATATATTTT. It encodes CASSSWTGSGNTIYF.

This rearrangement joins TRBV27 to TRBJ1-1, with 11 bases matching TRBD1. Germline V gives CDR1 MNHEY, CDR2 SMNVEV (reference sequence). The length of the CDR3 is 15 residues. J was trimmed by 4 bases and V by 6 bases; bases with no gene match: 7. The CDR3 DNA reads TGTGCCAGCAGGGTCGGACAGGGGGCCGGCACTGAAGCTTTCTTT. This translates into CASRVGQGAGTEAFF.

The chain links TRBV6-5 to TRBJ1-2, with 9 bases that match TRBD1. Trimming cost V 0 bases and J 9 bases; bases outside gene matches: 8. The CDR3 runs to 15 residues. CDR1 and CDR2 from the germline V gene are MNHEY and SVGAGI. This chain's CDR3 is CASSYSDRGSGRYTF. The DNA of the CDR3 is TGTGCCAGCAGTTACTCGGACAGGGGATCCGGGCGCTACACCTTC.

The chain combines TRBV5-4 with TRBJ1-1; tentatively, D is TRBD1 (5 bases). Germline CDR1 and CDR2: SGHNT and YYREEE (reference sequence). Trimming took 1 base from V and 1 from J, leaving 11 bases between them. This CDR3 is built from 15 residues. CDR3 DNA: TGTGCCAGCAGCTTGACAAGGGGAGGGAACACTGAAGCTTTCTTT. Its protein is CASSLTRGGNTEAFF.

The chain links TRBV6-1 to TRBJ1-5; 7 bases line up with TRBD1. V gave up 4 bases and J gave up 0 bases; unmatched junction bases: 18. Germline CDR1 is MNHNS and CDR2 is SASEGT. The CDR3 length is 20 residues. The CDR3 sequence: CASSVPPTGPRKYSNQPQHF. In DNA form, the CDR3 reads TGTGCCAGCAGTGTCCCTCCGACAGGGCCTCGTAAATATAGCAATCAGCCCCAGCATTTT.

V usage is TRBV5-1 and J usage is TRBJ2-5; D is perhaps TRBD2 (6 bases). The CDR3 runs to 15 residues. Trimming left V 1 base short and J 5 bases short, with 15 bases between. Germline V gene lookup returns CDR1 SGHRS and CDR2 YFSETQ. CDR3 sequence reads: CASSLISPRGETQYF. DNA for the CDR3: TGCGCCAGCAGCTTGATTTCCCCTCGGGGGGAGACCCAGTACTTC.

There are a few counts of this clone. This chain joins TRBV10-3 and TRBJ1-3; no clear D gene. The V and J ends lost 0 bases and 3 bases respectively, with 12 bases between them. The CDR3 runs 16 residues. Germline loops: CDR1 ENHRY, CDR2 SYGVKD. CDR3 DNA: TGTGCCATCAGTGAGTCGGCTCCTAGTAGTGGAAACACCATATATTTT. Translated, it gives CAISESAPSSGNTIYF.

The genes are TRBV2 and TRBJ1-1; D remains unclear. Trimming removed 1 base from V and 1 base from J, with 10 bases in between. This CDR3 region has 15 residues. Per germline, CDR1 SNHLY and CDR2 FYNNEI. The CDR3 bases are TGTGCCAGCAGTGAAGACTTGTTACCGAACACTGAAGCTTTCTTT. Translated: CASSEDLLPNTEAFF.

The V gene is TRBV10-3, the J gene TRBJ2-4; D unresolved. The CDR3 runs 14 residues. V was clipped by 5 bases and J by 2 bases, with 10 bases between them. CDR1 and CDR2 from the germline V gene are ENHRY and SYGVKD. This CDR3 reads CAISRDKTKNIQYF. The CDR3 DNA follows: TGTGCCATCAGTAGAGACAAAACCAAAAACATTCAGTACTTC.

CDR3: CASSRTSGGLGETQYF. The CDR3 DNA sequence: TGTGCCAGCAGCCGGACTAGCGGGGGGCTGGGAGAGACCCAGTACTTC. The gene calls are TRBV5-4 and TRBJ2-5; TRBD2 agrees at 14 bases. Germline V gives CDR1 SGHNT, CDR2 YYREEE (reference sequence). The junction had 6 bases not matched to a gene; V was cut back by 4 bases and J by 4 bases. The CDR3 loop spans 16 amino acids.

This clone was found once. This chain connects TRBV10-1 to TRBJ1-5; 8 bases are a match to TRBD1. Germline CDR1 reads WNHNN; CDR2 reads SYGVQD (reference sequence). V gave up 2 bases and J gave up 5 bases; unmatched junction bases: 5. This CDR3 has 15 residues. The CDR3 nucleotides are TGCGCCAGCAGTGAGAACAGGGGGATGCATCAGCCCCAGCATTTT. The encoded protein is CASSENRGMHQPQHF.

The chain combines TRBV29-1 with TRBJ2-5; 7 bases are a match to TRBD1. The J call could be wrong; TRBJ2-7 is a better fit for the DNA end. The CDR3 covers 11 residues. Germline lookup yields CDR1 SQVTM and CDR2 ANQGSEA. This CDR3 is CSVFDRDEQYF. The CDR3 bases are TGCAGCGTTTTCGACAGGGACGAGCAGTACTTC.

This chain joins TRBV4-2 and TRBJ2-3, with D maybe TRBD1 (6 bases). Germline assignment: CDR1 LGHNA and CDR2 YNFKEQ. The V end lost 0 bases, the J end lost 9 bases, and 16 bases lay between the germline ends. This CDR3 is 15 amino acids long. CDR3 DNA sequence: TGTGCCAGCAGCCAAGACCCGGAAGGGGGACGAACGCAGTATTTT. Translating gives CASSQDPEGGRTQYF.

This sequence joins TRBV7-2 and TRBJ2-7, with a tentative D call TRBD2 (7 bases). The germline V gene encodes CDR1 SGHTA and CDR2 FQGNSA. This CDR3 has 15 amino acids. Trimming removed 1 base at V and 4 bases at J, with 14 bases between. Written as DNA, the CDR3 is TGTGCCAGCAGCTTAGTGGTTGCGGGGGCTTACGAGCAGTACTTC. As protein: CASSLVVAGAYEQYF.

With regard to this clone: The CDR3 carries no conserved terminal phenylalanine or tryptophan, so it likely arises from a read error. The rearrangement links TRBV6-6 to TRBJ1-4, with TRBD1 matching over 8 bases. V shed 4 bases, J shed 2 bases, and the junction held 0 bases outside the gene matches. The CDR3 runs 14 residues. Germline loops: CDR1 MNHNY, CDR2 SVGAGI (reference sequence). In nucleotides, the CDR3 is TGTGCCAGCAGTTGGGACAGGACTAATGAAAAACTGTTTGTT. Encoded protein: CASSWDRTNEKLFV.

The chain employs TRBV27 and TRBJ2-7; 10 bases are shared with TRBD2. The trim removed 5 bases at V and 3 bases at J, leaving 4 bases unmatched. CDR1 and CDR2 from the germline V gene are MNHEY and SMNVEV (reference sequence). The CDR3 has 14 residues. The CDR3 DNA reads as TGTGCCAGCAGTCGCGGACTAGCGGTCTACGAGCAGTACTTC. Encoded protein: CASSRGLAVYEQYF.

This sequence joins TRBV29-1 and TRBJ2-3; D possibly corresponds to TRBD1 (5 bases). The CDR3 has 13 amino acids. Deletions cut 4 bases from V and 2 bases from J, with 10 bases between. Germline V CDR1 and CDR2: SQVTM, ANQGSEA. CDR3 protein: CSVAGRNTDTQYF. The CDR3 DNA reads TGCAGCGTTGCAGGGCGGAACACAGATACGCAGTATTTT.

V is TRBV11-2 and J is TRBJ2-3; 13 bases fit TRBD2. CDR1 is SGHAT and CDR2 is FQNNGV in the germline V gene. The V gene end was trimmed by 6 bases and the J gene end by 2 bases; junction bases not matched to a gene: 11. The CDR3 length is 18 residues. CDR3 region: CASRGTPGLAGHTDTQYF. In DNA form, the CDR3 reads TGTGCCAGCAGAGGGACACCGGGACTAGCGGGGCACACAGATACGCAGTATTTT.

The chain carries TRBV5-1 and TRBJ1-2; TRBD1 is a possible D gene (6 bases). Germline values: CDR1 SGHRS, CDR2 YFSETQ. The CDR3 is 16 amino acids. The V end lost 2 bases, the J end lost 1 base, and 15 bases lay between the germline ends. Here the CDR3 reads CASSLTGQTNNYGYTF. CDR3 bases: TGCGCCAGCAGCTTAACTGGACAGACTAATAACTATGGCTACACCTTC.

The chain links TRBV4-1 to TRBJ2-7; maybe TRBD2 (6 bases). Germline loops: CDR1 MGHRA, CDR2 YSYEKL. The length of the CDR3 is 14 residues. The V end was cut by 4 bases, the J end by 1 base, with 11 bases between. CDR3 DNA sequence: TGCGCCAGCAGCCCTCGGGGACTGTCCTACGAGCAGTACTTC. Its protein product is CASSPRGLSYEQYF.

Only a few counts were recorded for this clone. In nucleotides, the CDR3 is TGTGCCAGCAGCGGGAGCTCCTACGAGCAGTACTTC. Protein: CASSGSSYEQYF. This chain joins TRBV9 and TRBJ2-7, with D unresolved. The V end lost 3 bases, the J end lost 0 bases, and 4 bases lay between the germline ends. CDR3 length equals 12 residues. Germline assignment: CDR1 SGDLS and CDR2 YYNGEE.

The chain has TRBV5-1 and TRBJ1-4; 8 positions match TRBD1. The V and J ends lost 4 bases and 8 bases, in that order; junction bases with no gene match: 10. This CDR3 has 15 residues. CDR1 is SGHRS and CDR2 is YFSETQ in the germline V gene. CDR3: CASSPQADRGEKLFF. CDR3 coding DNA: TGCGCCAGCAGCCCACAAGCCGACAGGGGCGAAAAACTGTTTTTT.

This clone was seen only a few times. V gene TRBV6-1 combines with J gene TRBJ1-1; D is perhaps TRBD1 (6 bases). Germline assignment: CDR1 MNHNS and CDR2 SASEGT. Trimming stripped 6 bases from V and 11 bases from J, with 19 bases between. This CDR3 contains 13 residues. This CDR3 reads CASRVTGTRGAFF. CDR3 coding DNA: TGTGCCAGCAGGGTAACAGGGACAAGGGGGGCTTTCTTT.

The chain employs TRBV6-1 and TRBJ2-5, with 7 positions matching TRBD2. Germline V lookup: CDR1 MNHNS, CDR2 SASEGT. J was trimmed by 7 bases and V by 4 bases; bases with no gene match: 12. This CDR3 is built from 15 residues. Here the CDR3 DNA reads TGTGCCAGCAGTGTGGCCCGCGGGGGAGGCGGGACCCAGTACTTC. This gives the protein CASSVARGGGGTQYF.

This chain connects TRBV7-9 to TRBJ1-5; a possible D gene is TRBD1 (5 bases). Germline V lookup: CDR1 SEHNR, CDR2 FQNEAQ (reference sequence). V was cut by 1 base and J by 6 bases, with 19 bases left in between. CDR3 size: 17 residues. The CDR3 DNA reads TGTGCCAGCAGCTTAGGGACCCGACAGCTACGGCCTCAGCCCCAGCATTTT. This gives the protein CASSLGTRQLRPQPQHF.